The 32 T cell receptor beta chains in this list originate from one sample, sequenced in a study of blood T cell repertoires in COVID-19 (dated by TCRdb to between 2020 and 2021). The method behind the library was the immunoSEQ multiplex PCR assay. This is the immuneACCESS table as TCRdb keeps it, with only in-frame sequences that have V and J called. A part of the clones is gone; compared with another copy, unresolved V genes explain less than half, and the rest is unexplained. This sample holds roughly 320,000 clones; roughly 90% were observed only once. The ten top clones hold less than 4% of the sample. Sequencing was carried out using PBMCs or T cells enriched from blood (not recorded which). Every receptor here comes from a woman in her 30s who had been exposed to COVID-19.

This sequence joins TRBV6-6 and TRBJ2-7; tentatively, D is TRBD2 (5 bases). The CDR3 is 15 amino acids. Germline assignment: CDR1 MNHNY and CDR2 SVGAGI (reference sequence). Trimming took 0 bases from V and 12 from J, leaving 21 bases between them. CDR3 in DNA: TGTGCCAGCAGTTACTCGATTAAATCGGGAAGTCCCTCGTACTTC. Translation gives CASSYSIKSGSPSYF.

The genes are TRBV7-9 and TRBJ1-2; D uncertain. The germline V gene has CDR1 SEHNR and CDR2 FQNEAQ (reference sequence). This CDR3 region has 13 residues. V was cut by 1 base and J by 8 bases, with 11 bases left in between. Here the CDR3 reads CASSLGESPGYTF. In DNA form, the CDR3 reads TGTGCCAGCAGCTTAGGGGAGTCCCCAGGCTACACCTTC.

The chain links TRBV20-1 to TRBJ1-2; perhaps TRBD1 as D (5 bases). CDR1 DFQATT and CDR2 SNEGSKA come from the germline V gene (reference sequence). V was trimmed by 5 bases and J by 6 bases, leaving 10 bases between them. CDR3 length: 11 amino acids. The CDR3 bases are TGCAGTGCTCCCCAGGGTAATGGCTACACCTTC. This encodes CSAPQGNGYTF.

This chain links TRBV18 with TRBJ1-5; perhaps TRBD1 as D (5 bases). Germline values: CDR1 KGHSH, CDR2 LQKENI. V was cut by 2 bases and J by 7 bases, with 12 bases left in between. The CDR3 loop spans 14 amino acids. This chain's CDR3 is CASSPGGGEQPQHF. The CDR3 region has the DNA TGTGCCAGCTCACCAGGGGGGGGTGAGCAGCCCCAGCATTTT.

The chain links TRBV11-2 to TRBJ2-2, with D perhaps matching TRBD2 (6 bases). The V and J ends lost 8 bases and 3 bases respectively, with 16 bases between them. The CDR3 covers 15 residues. CDR1 and CDR2 (germline): SGHAT, FQNNGV. The CDR3 region has the DNA TGTGCCAGCGCCGCTGGAGGGTTCTACACCGGGGAGCTGTTTTTT. It encodes CASAAGGFYTGELFF.

This chain connects TRBV19 to TRBJ1-4; TRBD1 matches at 11 bases. Unmatched junction bases numbered 5, after V lost 6 bases and J lost 8 bases. Germline V lookup: CDR1 LNHDA, CDR2 SQIVND (reference sequence). This CDR3 contains 14 residues. CDR3: CASSAGTGGEKLFF. DNA of the CDR3: TGTGCCAGTAGCGCCGGGACAGGGGGAGAAAAACTGTTTTTT.

The rearrangement joins TRBV10-3 to TRBJ1-2, with no clear D. Germline CDR1 is ENHRY and CDR2 is SYGVKD. The CDR3 spans 14 residues. The ends were cut back, 4 bases at V and 3 bases at J, with 12 bases in the middle. CDR3 sequence reads: CAISGEGPYYGYTF. The CDR3 nucleotides are TGTGCCATCAGTGGGGAGGGCCCCTACTATGGCTACACCTTC.

This rearrangement joins TRBV7-9 to TRBJ1-1, with D perhaps matching TRBD1 (6 bases). V was pared by 3 bases and J by 8 bases, with 10 bases between. CDR1 is SEHNR and CDR2 is FQNEAQ in the germline V gene (reference sequence). The CDR3 totals 12 residues. The CDR3 DNA follows: TGTGCCAGCAGCTTGGACAGCTCAGAAGCTTTCTTT. Translating gives CASSLDSSEAFF.

The chain joins TRBV5-6 to TRBJ1-1; 11 bases are shared with TRBD1. Germline V gene sequence: CDR1 SGHDT, CDR2 YYEEEE. The V segment lost 6 bases and the J segment 0 bases; nucleotides outside the gene matches: 10. This CDR3 comprises 17 residues. The DNA of the CDR3 is TGTGCCAGCACCCGATGGGACAGGGGGTCGATGAACACTGAAGCTTTCTTT. Translated, it gives CASTRWDRGSMNTEAFF.

The chain couples TRBV4-1 to TRBJ2-1, with 11 bases lining up with TRBD2. V was clipped by 5 bases and J by 8 bases; unmatched bases: 11. The CDR3 covers 16 residues. Germline CDR1 reads MGHRA; CDR2 reads YSYEKL. CDR3 loop: CASSARSGGAYDEQFF. In nucleotides, the CDR3 is TGCGCCAGCAGCGCCCGTAGCGGGGGGGCCTATGATGAGCAGTTCTTC.

This clone showed up just a few times. The rearrangement joins TRBV4-2 to TRBJ2-5, with 7 positions matching TRBD1. This CDR3 region has 15 residues. The V gene end was trimmed by 0 bases and the J gene end by 5 bases; junction bases not matched to a gene: 6. In germline, CDR1 is LGHNA, CDR2 YNFKEQ. CDR3 in DNA: TGTGCCAGCAGCCAAGACGGCAGGGGGTTGGAGACCCAGTACTTC. This gives the protein CASSQDGRGLETQYF.

The chain joins TRBV6-2 or TRBV6-3 to TRBJ2-4, with TRBD1 identical over 7 bases. CDR3 length: 15 residues. V was clipped by 2 bases and J by 3 bases; unmatched bases: 4. Looked up from germline, CDR1 is MNHEY and CDR2 is SVGEGT. The CDR3 coding sequence is TGTGCCAGCAGTTACGTACAGGGGAGCAAAAACATTCAGTACTTC. Encoded protein: CASSYVQGSKNIQYF.

J is TRBJ1-2 and V is TRBV10-3; maybe TRBD1 (5 bases). In germline, CDR1 is ENHRY, CDR2 SYGVKD. Deletions cut 6 bases from V and 4 bases from J, with 15 bases between. This CDR3 contains 14 residues. The CDR3 bases are TGTGCCATCAGGGGGGGACCGGACCTCTATGGCTACACCTTC. This translates into CAIRGGPDLYGYTF.

The CDR3 bases are TGTGCCAGCAGTGTCCGGAGACAGACTAATGAAAAACTGTTTTTT. It specifies CASSVRRQTNEKLFF. The V gene is TRBV2, the J gene TRBJ1-4; a possible D gene is TRBD1 (5 bases). Germline lookup yields CDR1 SNHLY and CDR2 FYNNEI. The CDR3 consists of 15 residues. With 4 bases removed from V and 2 bases from J, the gap between germline ends came to 11 bases.

In this sample, this clone turned up once. V usage is TRBV4-1 and J usage is TRBJ2-1, with D hard to call. Germline V gene data show CDR1 as MGHRA and CDR2 as YSYEKL. The CDR3 extends over 14 amino acids. Trimming shortened V by 2 bases and J by 3 bases, and 8 bases separated the two germline ends. CDR3 coding DNA: TGCGCCAGCAGCCAACAGGAACACTACAATGAGCAGTTCTTC. Translated: CASSQQEHYNEQFF.

The chain joins TRBV15 to TRBJ1-6, with D perhaps TRBD1 (5 bases). With 0 bases removed from V and 9 bases from J, the gap between germline ends came to 12 bases. Germline lookup yields CDR1 LNHNV and CDR2 YYDKDF (reference sequence). The CDR3 totals 15 residues. The CDR3 reads CATSRDSQGISPLHF. The CDR3 region has the DNA TGTGCCACCAGCAGAGATTCCCAGGGTATTTCACCCCTCCACTTT.

This chain uses TRBV14 with TRBJ1-2; maybe TRBD1 (5 bases). V lost 4 bases to trimming and J lost 4 bases, with 10 bases between them. CDR1 and CDR2 from the germline V gene are SGHDN and FVKESK. The CDR3 runs 13 residues. The DNA of the CDR3 is TGTGCCAGCAGCCGGGACTCCTTCTATGGCTACACCTTC. This sequence encodes CASSRDSFYGYTF.

The V gene is TRBV19, the J gene TRBJ1-5; TRBD1 is a possible D gene (6 bases). Looked up from germline, CDR1 is LNHDA and CDR2 is SQIVND (reference sequence). The V end was cut by 6 bases, the J end by 2 bases, with 14 bases between. The CDR3 is 15 amino acids. The CDR3 region has the DNA TGTGCCAGTAGGGGGGCGGGTGGAGGCAATCAGCCCCAGCATTTT. Amino acids: CASRGAGGGNQPQHF.

Concerning this clone itself: An end of the junction does not agree with germline; a read error may underlie this. Other DNA variants within this sample encode the same CDR3. The V and J genes are TRBV19 and TRBJ1-3, with D unclear. The germline V gene has CDR1 LNHDA and CDR2 SQIVND (reference sequence). The CDR3 runs 16 residues. CDR3 sequence (DNA): TGTGCTAGTAGGGTCTGGGAGTCCTCCCGTGGAAACACCATATATTTT. This encodes CASRVWESSRGNTIYF. Full variable domain (remainder filled in from reference TRBV19 and TRBJ1-3): DGGITQSPKYLFRKEGQNVTLSCEQNLNHDAMYWYRQDPGQGLRLIYYSQIVNDFQKGDIAEGYSVSREKKESFPLTVTSAQKNPTAFYLCASRVWESSRGNTIYFGEGSWLTVV.

In its sample, this clone ranks as medium-sized. The chain uses TRBV4-3 and TRBJ2-1; D is undetermined. This CDR3 is built from 16 residues. Looked up from germline, CDR1 is LGHNA and CDR2 is YSLEER. V was trimmed by 0 bases and J by 2 bases, leaving 11 bases between them. CDR3 nucleotides: TGCGCCAGCAGCCAAGATCGTGCTAGAGCCTACAATGAGCAGTTCTTC. It specifies CASSQDRARAYNEQFF.

The chain carries TRBV6-5 and TRBJ2-5, with 10 bases that match TRBD2. The germline V gene has CDR1 MNHEY and CDR2 SVGAGI. The CDR3 is 13 residues long. V lost 6 bases, J lost 4 bases, and 2 bases stayed unmatched. The CDR3 region has the DNA TGTGCCAGCAGGATAGCGGGGGGAGAGACCCAGTACTTC. It encodes CASRIAGGETQYF.

The rearrangement links TRBV7-9 to TRBJ1-6, with a tentative D call TRBD1 (6 bases). This CDR3 region has 17 residues. The V end was cut by 5 bases, the J end by 0 bases, with 14 bases between. Germline V gene data show CDR1 as SEHNR and CDR2 as FQNEAQ (reference sequence). The CDR3 here is CASSPDRTSSYNSPLHF. The CDR3, as DNA: TGTGCCAGCAGCCCCGACAGGACTAGCTCCTATAATTCACCCCTCCACTTT.

V and J are TRBV2 and TRBJ1-1; no firm D call. CDR3 length: 13 residues. Deletions cut 8 bases from V and 1 base from J, with 11 bases between. The germline V gene encodes CDR1 SNHLY and CDR2 FYNNEI. The CDR3 DNA sequence: TGTGCCAGCCTCATGGAGCCGAACACTGAAGCTTTCTTT. It encodes CASLMEPNTEAFF.

V is TRBV11-2 and J is TRBJ2-3; D is possibly TRBD2 (7 bases). Germline V lookup: CDR1 SGHAT, CDR2 FQNNGV. Trimming pared 5 bases from V and 2 bases from J, leaving 17 bases between. The CDR3 has 16 residues. The CDR3 loop is CASSPPGGGHTDTQYF. In nucleotides, the CDR3 is TGTGCCAGCAGCCCCCCGGGCGGGGGACACACAGATACGCAGTATTTT.

This clone was observed a handful of times. CDR3 in DNA: TGCGCCAGCAGTGAACCAGATAGGGGTTTGGCTTTCTTT. Translated, it gives CASSEPDRGLAFF. The chain combines TRBV10-2 with TRBJ1-1, with D perhaps TRBD1 (5 bases). The CDR3 extends over 13 amino acids. Trimming pared 3 bases from V and 11 bases from J, leaving 16 bases between. Germline CDR1 reads WSHSY; CDR2 reads SAAADI.

This CDR3 reads CASSLLPVTSGSPDTQYF. The CDR3 DNA sequence: TGTGCCAGCAGCTTATTGCCCGTGACTAGCGGGTCCCCAGATACGCAGTATTTT. The rearrangement links TRBV7-6 to TRBJ2-3; 10 bases are shared with TRBD2. V lost 2 bases, J lost 4 bases, and 12 bases stayed unmatched. This CDR3 has 18 amino acids. The germline CDR1 and CDR2 sequences are SGHVS and FNYEAQ. Supplemented by reference TRBV7-6 and TRBJ2-3, the full variable domain reads GAGVSQSPRYKVTKRGQDVALRCDPISGHVSLYWYRQALGQGPEFLTYFNYEAQQDKSGLPNDRFSAERPEGSISTLTIQRTEQRDSAMYRCASSLLPVTSGSPDTQYFGPGTRLTVL.

The gene calls are TRBV15 and TRBJ2-6; the D gene is possibly TRBD1 (6 bases). V was clipped by 1 base and J by 0 bases, with 13 bases between them. Germline V CDR1 and CDR2: LNHNV, YYDKDF (reference sequence). The CDR3 consists of 18 residues. CDR3 residues: CATSRGGTTFSGANVLTF. The CDR3 DNA reads TGTGCCACCAGCAGAGGGGGGACAACTTTCTCTGGGGCCAACGTCCTGACTTTC.

The chain combines TRBV6-2 or TRBV6-3 with TRBJ2-7; TRBD2 matches at 7 bases. CDR3 size: 17 residues. With V trimmed by 4 bases and J by 1 base, 13 bases remained unmatched. Looked up from germline, CDR1 is MNHEY and CDR2 is SVGEGT. The CDR3 DNA is TGTGCCAGCAGTTCGGTCAAACTAGCGCGAGCTTCCTACGAGCAGTACTTC. It yields the protein CASSSVKLARASYEQYF.

The genes are TRBV7-9 and TRBJ1-1; tentatively, D is TRBD1 (5 bases). CDR3 length: 16 residues. Trimming took off 0 bases at V and 0 bases at J, with 11 bases between the two ends. The V gene's germline CDR1 is SEHNR and CDR2 FQNEAQ (reference sequence). The CDR3 reads CASSLAAIGVNTEAFF. In DNA, the CDR3 is TGTGCCAGCAGCTTAGCGGCCATAGGGGTGAACACTGAAGCTTTCTTT.

The chain has TRBV5-1 and TRBJ1-6; the match to TRBD1 covers 10 bases. With 0 bases clipped from V and 6 bases from J, the junction kept 0 bases outside the gene matches. The CDR3 totals 15 residues. Per germline, CDR1 SGHRS and CDR2 YFSETQ. DNA of the CDR3: TGCGCCAGCAGCTTGGGGGACAGGGGTAATTCACCCCTCCACTTT. This gives the protein CASSLGDRGNSPLHF.

This rearrangement joins TRBV5-1 to TRBJ2-2; 16 nucleotides line up with TRBD2. CDR3 length: 17 residues. The germline CDR1 and CDR2 sequences are SGHRS and YFSETQ. The trim removed 4 bases at V and 6 bases at J, leaving 6 bases unmatched. The CDR3 bases are TGCGCCAGCAGCCCACCGGGACTAGCGGGGGGGGCCGGGGAGCTGTTTTTT. It specifies CASSPPGLAGGAGELFF.

V gene TRBV19 combines with J gene TRBJ2-2, with D perhaps matching TRBD1 (6 bases). Trimming took off 5 bases at V and 3 bases at J, with 13 bases between the two ends. The germline V gene has CDR1 LNHDA and CDR2 SQIVND (reference sequence). The CDR3 loop spans 15 amino acids. DNA of the CDR3: TGTGCCAGTAGTCCATGGGGACACGACACCGGGGAGCTGTTTTTT. Translated, it gives CASSPWGHDTGELFF.